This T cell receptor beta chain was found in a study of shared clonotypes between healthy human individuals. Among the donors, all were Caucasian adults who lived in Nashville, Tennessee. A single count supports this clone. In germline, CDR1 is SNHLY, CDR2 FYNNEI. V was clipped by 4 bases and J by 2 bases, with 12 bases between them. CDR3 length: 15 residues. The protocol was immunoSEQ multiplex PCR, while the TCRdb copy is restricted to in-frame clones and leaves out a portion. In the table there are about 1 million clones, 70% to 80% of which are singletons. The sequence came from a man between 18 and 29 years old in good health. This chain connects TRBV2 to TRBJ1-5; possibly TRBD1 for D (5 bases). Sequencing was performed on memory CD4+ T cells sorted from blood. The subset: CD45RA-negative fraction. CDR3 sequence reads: CASSAAGPGNQPQHF. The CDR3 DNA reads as TGTGCCAGCAGTGCCGCAGGGCCAGGCAATCAGCCCCAGCATTTT.